This is a list of T cell receptor beta chains from one sample in a study of radiotherapy plus CTLA-4 blockade in lung cancer. TCRdb keeps only in-frame clones here, not all; method: immunoSEQ multiplex PCR. This sample has about 110,000 clones, with more than 75% found just once. Here the sequenced sample was peripheral blood, taken from a patient treated with radiotherapy plus ipilimumab. Source of these receptors: a human donor with non-small cell lung cancer that progressed on radiotherapy plus ipilimumab. Some clones in this sample may be carry-over from other donors' samples. Each CDR3 is given with its conserved first and last residue. The D gene is left open where the match is weak. Size values are once, few and many counts, or a class for expanded clones, and some rows have none.

J	V	D	size	CDR3	DNA
TRBJ1-6	TRBV28	TRBD1	-	CASSFRDRHNSPLHF	TGTGCCAGCAGTTTCCGGGACAGACACAATTCACCCCTCCACTTT
TRBJ1-5	TRBV5-6	-	few	CASSYDGALNQPQHF	TGTGCCAGCAGCTACGATGGGGCTCTCAATCAGCCCCAGCATTTT
TRBJ2-1	TRBV5-1	-	-	CASSLAGDPYNEQFF	TGCGCCAGCAGCTTGGCGGGGGACCCCTACAATGAGCAGTTCTTC
TRBJ1-1	TRBV7-2	TRBD1	few	CASSFSQGDEAFF	TGTGCCAGCAGCTTTTCACAGGGGGATGAAGCTTTCTTT
TRBJ2-7	TRBV9	TRBD2	-	CASSVAGGAGYEQYF	TGTGCCAGCAGCGTAGCGGGGGGGGCCGGATACGAGCAGTACTTC
TRBJ1-5	TRBV18	-	-	CASSLGRYSNQPQHF	TGTGCCAGCTCGCTTGGGAGATATAGCAATCAGCCCCAGCATTTT
TRBJ2-3	TRBV5-1	TRBD1	-	CASSLQGQGVADTQYF	TGCGCCAGCAGCTTGCAGGGACAGGGTGTCGCAGATACGCAGTATTTT
TRBJ1-4	TRBV27	-	-	CASSLYGGSNEKLFF	TGTGCCAGCAGTTTATATGGGGGATCTAATGAAAAACTGTTTTTT
TRBJ1-1	TRBV7-9	-	-	CASSLDGDTEAFF	TGTGCCAGCAGCTTAGATGGGGACACTGAAGCTTTCTTT
TRBJ2-2	TRBV7-9	-	-	CASSLRRTGELFF	TGTGCCAGCAGCCTTAGAAGAACCGGGGAGCTGTTTTTT
TRBJ2-1	TRBV11-3	-	-	CASSLGENEQFF	TGTGCCAGCAGCTTAGGGGAGAATGAGCAGTTCTTC
TRBJ1-4	TRBV4-2	-	few	CASSQDRGRVGEKLFF	TGTGCCAGCAGCCAAGATCGCGGAAGGGTAGGGGAAAAACTGTTTTTT
TRBJ1-2	TRBV28	-	-	CASSPGGRGNYGYTF	TGTGCCAGCAGCCCCGGTGGCAGGGGAAACTATGGCTACACCTTC
TRBJ1-5	TRBV11-2	-	-	CASSPDSSYSNQPQHF	TGTGCCAGCAGCCCGGACAGTTCGTATAGCAATCAGCCCCAGCATTTT
TRBJ1-6	TRBV10-3	TRBD1	-	CANGVDRENSPLHF	TGTGCCAACGGCGTGGACAGGGAAAATTCACCCCTCCACTTT
TRBJ1-2	TRBV13	TRBD1	few	CASSPGQAGDYGYTF	TGTGCCAGCAGCCCCGGACAGGCCGGCGACTATGGCTACACCTTC
TRBJ2-5	TRBV29-1	-	-	CSVESTRAETQYF	TGCAGCGTTGAATCCACTAGGGCAGAGACCCAGTACTTC
TRBJ2-4	TRBV7-2	-	-	CASSFPPGHRAF	TGTGCCAGCAGCTTTCCTCCGGGACACCGGGCCTTC
TRBJ2-3	TRBV5-1	-	once	CASSLGQADTQYF	TGCGCCAGCAGCTTGGGGCAGGCAGATACGCAGTATTTT
TRBJ1-5	TRBV27	-	-	CASSLHREGNQPQHF	TGTGCCAGCAGTTTACACAGGGAAGGCAATCAGCCCCAGCATTTT
TRBJ2-2	TRBV7-2	-	-	CASSSPGVQTTGELFF	TGTGCCAGCAGCTCCCCAGGGGTTCAGACCACCGGGGAGCTGTTTTTT
TRBJ1-1	TRBV6-1	-	-	CASSEGSATAWGNTEAFF	TGTGCCAGCAGTGAAGGATCGGCGACAGCATGGGGGAACACTGAAGCTTTCTTT
TRBJ1-6	TRBV9	-	-	CASSEGVRNSPLHF	TGTGCCAGCAGCGAGGGGGTGCGGAATTCACCCCTCCACTTT
TRBJ2-5	TRBV6-1	TRBD1	-	CASSEVRGRRETQYF	TGTGCCAGCAGTGAAGTTAGGGGGCGGAGGGAGACCCAGTACTTC
TRBJ1-1	TRBV20-1	TRBD1	-	CRGIRGTEAFF	TGCAGAGGGATCAGGGGGACTGAAGCTTTCTTT
TRBJ2-1	TRBV29-1	-	once	CSPLILGSYNEQFF	TGCAGCCCGTTGATCCTAGGGTCCTACAATGAGCAGTTCTTC
TRBJ1-6	TRBV25-1	-	-	CASRGYSDSPLHF	TGTGCCAGCAGGGGTTACTCGGATTCACCCCTCCACTTT
TRBJ2-2	TRBV9	-	-	CASRSRGTNTGELFF	TGTGCCAGCAGGTCTCGGGGGACAAACACCGGGGAGCTGTTTTTT
TRBJ1-1	TRBV4-2	TRBD1	-	CASSQVGQHEAFF	TGTGCCAGCAGCCAAGTGGGACAGCATGAAGCTTTCTTT
TRBJ1-6	TRBV5-3	-	-	CARSRIQGRSSYNSPLHF	TGTGCCAGAAGCCGAATACAGGGAAGGAGCTCCTATAATTCACCCCTCCACTTT
TRBJ2-7	TRBV7-3	-	-	CASSVGSDYEQYF	TGTGCCAGCAGCGTGGGGTCGGACTACGAGCAGTACTTC
TRBJ2-7	TRBV5-1	TRBD1	-	CASGEQGSYEQYF	TGCGCCAGCGGAGAACAGGGGTCGTACGAGCAGTACTTC
TRBJ2-2	TRBV5-8	TRBD1	-	CASSGRDRDTGELFF	TGTGCCAGCAGCGGCCGGGACAGGGACACCGGGGAGCTGTTTTTT
TRBJ1-6	TRBV2	-	-	CASSEAGRGLDNSPLHF	TGTGCCAGCAGTGAAGCCGGGCGGGGGCTTGATAATTCACCCCTCCACTTT
TRBJ2-2	TRBV9	-	-	CASTKIAAASNTGELFF	TGTGCCAGCACTAAAATAGCAGCGGCATCGAACACCGGGGAGCTGTTTTTT
TRBJ2-2	TRBV2	TRBD2	-	CASTPGLAGQTGELFF	TGTGCCAGCACCCCGGGACTAGCGGGTCAGACCGGGGAGCTGTTTTTT
TRBJ2-1	TRBV7-2	-	-	CASRGVGSKQFF	TGTGCCAGCAGGGGGGTTGGCAGCAAGCAGTTCTTC
TRBJ2-1	TRBV30	-	-	CARTASYSNEQFF	TGTGCCCGCACGGCGTCTTACAGCAATGAGCAGTTCTTC
TRBJ1-6	TRBV18	-	-	CASSPNRAPSPLHF	TGTGCCAGCTCACCAAACAGGGCACCTTCACCCCTCCACTTT
TRBJ1-6	TRBV7-2	-	once	CASSLLGSPLHF	TGTGCCAGCAGCTTACTGGGTTCACCCCTCCACTTT
TRBJ1-2	TRBV2	TRBD1	few	CASISTGDYGYTF	TGTGCCAGCATTTCAACAGGGGATTATGGCTACACCTTC
TRBJ2-4	TRBV6-6	-	-	CASSPGGQGDIQYF	TGTGCCAGCAGCCCCGGGGGGCAGGGGGACATTCAGTACTTC
TRBJ2-2	TRBV5-1	TRBD1	-	CASSLEGQGAGELFF	TGCGCCAGCAGCTTGGAGGGACAGGGGGCCGGGGAGCTGTTTTTT
TRBJ2-7	TRBV19	-	-	CASSIGPNYEQYF	TGTGCCAGTAGTATAGGCCCTAACTACGAGCAGTACTTC
TRBJ1-4	TRBV7-2	TRBD1	few	CASSFDRESEKLFF	TGTGCCAGCAGCTTCGACAGGGAGAGCGAAAAACTGTTTTTT
TRBJ1-1	TRBV5-1	TRBD1	-	CASSAGGTVHTEAFF	TGCGCCAGCAGCGCCGGCGGGACAGTCCACACTGAAGCTTTCTTT
TRBJ1-2	TRBV5-6	TRBD1	few	CASSSGTGGYGYTF	TGTGCCAGCAGCTCAGGGACAGGTGGTTATGGCTACACCTTC
TRBJ1-6	TRBV19	-	once	CASNDGGFGSPLHF	TGTGCCAGTAACGATGGGGGGTTCGGTTCACCCCTCCACTTT
TRBJ2-3	TRBV6-1	-	-	CASSEGTATDTQYF	TGTGCCAGCAGTGAAGGGACAGCCACAGATACGCAGTATTTT
TRBJ1-2	TRBV19	-	-	CASSMREGGYTF	TGTGCCAGTAGTATGAGAGAGGGAGGCTACACCTTC
TRBJ2-7	TRBV5-1	TRBD1	-	CASSLVGQGTYEQYF	TGCGCCAGCAGCTTGGTAGGACAGGGTACCTACGAGCAGTACTTC
TRBJ2-5	TRBV9	-	-	CASSGLVGETQYF	TGTGCCAGCAGCGGTCTAGTAGGAGAGACCCAGTACTTC
TRBJ2-7	TRBV1	-	-	CTSSQLIRVGEQYF	TGCACCAGCAGCCAACTTATCAGGGTGGGTGAGCAGTACTTC
TRBJ1-2	TRBV7-3	-	-	CASSRSPNYGYTF	TGTGCCAGCAGCCGCTCCCCCAACTATGGCTACACCTTC